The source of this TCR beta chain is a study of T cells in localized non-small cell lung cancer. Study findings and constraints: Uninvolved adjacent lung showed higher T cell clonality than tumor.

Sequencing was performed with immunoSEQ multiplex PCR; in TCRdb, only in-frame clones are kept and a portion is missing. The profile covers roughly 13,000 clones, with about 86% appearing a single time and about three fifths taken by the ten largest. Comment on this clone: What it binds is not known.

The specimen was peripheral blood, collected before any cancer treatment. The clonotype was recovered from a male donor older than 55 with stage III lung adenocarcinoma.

The DNA of the CDR3 is TGTGCCAGCAGCTTAAACTACGAGCAGTACTTC. Translating it yields CASSLNYEQYF. The chain employs TRBV7-9 and TRBJ2-7, with D unclear. Germline CDR1 reads SEHNR; CDR2 reads FQNEAQ (reference sequence). The V gene lost 2 bases and the J gene lost 3 bases, with 2 bases spanning the gap. This CDR3 is 11 amino acids long. Filled out from reference TRBV7-9 and TRBJ2-7, the complete variable domain reads DTGVSQNPRHKITKRGQNVTFRCDPISEHNRLYWYRQTLGQGPEFLTYFQNEAQLEKSRLLSDRFSAERPKGSFSTLEIQRTEQGDSAMYLCASSLNYEQYFGPGTRLTVT.